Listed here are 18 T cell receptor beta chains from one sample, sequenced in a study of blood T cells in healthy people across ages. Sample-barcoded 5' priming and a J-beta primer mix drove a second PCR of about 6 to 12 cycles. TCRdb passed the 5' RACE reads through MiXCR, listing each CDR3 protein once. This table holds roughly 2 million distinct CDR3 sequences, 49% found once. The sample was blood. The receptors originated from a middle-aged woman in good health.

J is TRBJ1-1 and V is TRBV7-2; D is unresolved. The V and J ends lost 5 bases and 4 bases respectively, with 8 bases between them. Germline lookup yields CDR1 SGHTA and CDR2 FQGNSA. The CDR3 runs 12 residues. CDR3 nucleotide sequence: TGTGCCAGCAGCCAGGTTTCCACTGAAGCTTTCTTT. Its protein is CASSQVSTEAFF.

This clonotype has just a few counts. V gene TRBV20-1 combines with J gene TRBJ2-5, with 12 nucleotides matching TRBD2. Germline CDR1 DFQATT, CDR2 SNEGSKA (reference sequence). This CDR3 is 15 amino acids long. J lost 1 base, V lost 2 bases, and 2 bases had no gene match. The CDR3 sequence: CSARTSGGLQETQYF. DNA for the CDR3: TGCAGTGCTAGAACTAGCGGGGGGCTCCAAGAGACCCAGTACTTC.

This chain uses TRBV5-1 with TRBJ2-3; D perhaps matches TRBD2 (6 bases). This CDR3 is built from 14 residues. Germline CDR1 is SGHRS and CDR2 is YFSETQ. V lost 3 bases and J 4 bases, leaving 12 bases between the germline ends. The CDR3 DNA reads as TGCGCCAGCAGCTGGGCCGGGACTCCAGATACGCAGTATTTT. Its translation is CASSWAGTPDTQYF.

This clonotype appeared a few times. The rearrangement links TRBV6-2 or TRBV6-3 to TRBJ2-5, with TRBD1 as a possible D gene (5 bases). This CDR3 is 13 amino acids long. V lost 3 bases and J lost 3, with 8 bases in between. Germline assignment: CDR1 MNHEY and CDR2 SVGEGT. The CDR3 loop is CASSYDSKETQYF. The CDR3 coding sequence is TGTGCCAGCAGTTATGACAGCAAAGAGACCCAGTACTTC.

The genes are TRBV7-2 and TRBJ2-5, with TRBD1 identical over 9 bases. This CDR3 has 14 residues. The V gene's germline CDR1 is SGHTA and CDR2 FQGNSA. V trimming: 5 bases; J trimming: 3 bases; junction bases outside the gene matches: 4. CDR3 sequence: CASSRRQGEETQYF. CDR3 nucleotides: TGTGCCAGCAGCCGGAGACAGGGGGAAGAGACCCAGTACTTC.

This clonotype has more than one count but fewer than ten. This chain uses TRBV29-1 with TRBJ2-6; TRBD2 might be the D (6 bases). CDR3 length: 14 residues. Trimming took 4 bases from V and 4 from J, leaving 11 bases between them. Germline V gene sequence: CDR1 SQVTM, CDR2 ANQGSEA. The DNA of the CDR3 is TGCAGCGTTGGGAGGGGCACGGGGGCCAACGTCCTGACTTTC. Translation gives CSVGRGTGANVLTF.

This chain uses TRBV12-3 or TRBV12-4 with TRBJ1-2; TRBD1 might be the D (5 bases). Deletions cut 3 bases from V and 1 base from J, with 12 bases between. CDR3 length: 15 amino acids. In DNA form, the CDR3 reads TGTGCCAGCAGTTTTCGGGAAGGGGTTAACTATGGCTACACCTTC. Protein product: CASSFREGVNYGYTF.

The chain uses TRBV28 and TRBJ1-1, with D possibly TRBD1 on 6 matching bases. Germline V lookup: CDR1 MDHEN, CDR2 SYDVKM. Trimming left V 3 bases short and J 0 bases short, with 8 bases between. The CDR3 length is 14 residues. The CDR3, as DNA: TGTGCCAGCAGTTTTCACAGGGTGAACACTGAAGCTTTCTTT. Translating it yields CASSFHRVNTEAFF.

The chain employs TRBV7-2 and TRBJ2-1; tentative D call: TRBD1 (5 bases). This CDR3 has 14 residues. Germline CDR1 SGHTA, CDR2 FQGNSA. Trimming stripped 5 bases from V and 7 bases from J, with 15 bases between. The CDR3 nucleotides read TGTGCCAGCAGCAGGGGTATTATGAATAATGAGCAGTTCTTC. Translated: CASSRGIMNNEQFF.

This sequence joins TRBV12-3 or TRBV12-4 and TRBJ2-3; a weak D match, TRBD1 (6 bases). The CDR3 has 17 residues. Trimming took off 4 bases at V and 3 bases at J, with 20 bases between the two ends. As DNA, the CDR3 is TGTGCCAGCAGTTCCCGCGGGTCTGGGGGCAGGACAGATACGCAGTATTTT. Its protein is CASSSRGSGGRTDTQYF.

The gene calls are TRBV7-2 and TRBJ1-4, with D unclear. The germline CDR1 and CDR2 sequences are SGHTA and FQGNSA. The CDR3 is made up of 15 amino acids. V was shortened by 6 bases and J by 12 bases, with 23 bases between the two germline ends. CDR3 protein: CASRQEGSRPSQLFF. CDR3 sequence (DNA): TGTGCCAGCAGACAAGAGGGTAGTAGGCCGTCTCAACTGTTTTTT.

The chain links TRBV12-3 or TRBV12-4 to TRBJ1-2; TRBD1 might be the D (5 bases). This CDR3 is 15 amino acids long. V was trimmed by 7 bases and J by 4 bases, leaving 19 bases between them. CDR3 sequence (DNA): TGTGCCAGCACACTAAATTTGGGGGAAGTCTATGGCTACACCTTC. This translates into CASTLNLGEVYGYTF.

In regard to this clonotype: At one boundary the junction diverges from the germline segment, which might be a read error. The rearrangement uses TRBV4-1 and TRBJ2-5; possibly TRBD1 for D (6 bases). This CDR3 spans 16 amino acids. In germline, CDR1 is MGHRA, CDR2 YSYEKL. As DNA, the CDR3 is TGCGCCAGCGGCCAACCCCAAGGGGGTGGATTGGAGACCCAGTACTTC. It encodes CASGQPQGGGLETQYF.

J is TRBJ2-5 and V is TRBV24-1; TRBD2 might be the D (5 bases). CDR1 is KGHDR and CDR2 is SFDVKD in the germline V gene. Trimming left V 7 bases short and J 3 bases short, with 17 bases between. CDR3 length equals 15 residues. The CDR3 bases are TGTGCCACCAGGTCGAGAGGGAGTAATGAAGAGACCCAGTACTTC. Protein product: CATRSRGSNEETQYF.

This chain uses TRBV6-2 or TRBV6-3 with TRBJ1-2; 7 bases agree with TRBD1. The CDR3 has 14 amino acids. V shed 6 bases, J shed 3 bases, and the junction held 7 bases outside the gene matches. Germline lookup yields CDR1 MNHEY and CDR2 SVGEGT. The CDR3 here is CASRPTTGYYGYTF. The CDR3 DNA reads TGTGCCAGCAGACCTACGACAGGGTACTATGGCTACACCTTC.

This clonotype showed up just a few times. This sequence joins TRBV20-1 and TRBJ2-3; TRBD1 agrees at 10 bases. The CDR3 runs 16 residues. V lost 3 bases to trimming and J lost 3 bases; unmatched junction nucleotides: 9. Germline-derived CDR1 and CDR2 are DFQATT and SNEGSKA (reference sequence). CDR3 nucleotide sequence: TGCAGTGCTAGTAGGGACGGGACAGGGGTAACAGATACGCAGTATTTT. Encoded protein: CSASRDGTGVTDTQYF.

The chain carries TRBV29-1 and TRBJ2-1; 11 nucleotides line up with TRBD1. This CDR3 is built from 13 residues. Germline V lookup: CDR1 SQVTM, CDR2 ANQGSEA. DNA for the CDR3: TGCTCATTAGGGACAGGGGGATACAATGAGCAGTTCTTC. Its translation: CSLGTGGYNEQFF.

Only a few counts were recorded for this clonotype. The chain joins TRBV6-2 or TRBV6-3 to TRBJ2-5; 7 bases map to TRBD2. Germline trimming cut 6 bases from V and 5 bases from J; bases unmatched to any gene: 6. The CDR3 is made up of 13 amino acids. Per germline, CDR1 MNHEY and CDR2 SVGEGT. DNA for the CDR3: TGTGCCAGCAGGAAACTGGGAGGGGAGACCCAGTACTTC. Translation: CASRKLGGETQYF.